These T cell receptor beta chains were read from a single sample in a study of blood T cell repertoires in COVID-19. Here immunoSEQ multiplex PCR was the method, and the copy in TCRdb shows in-frame clones only, minus some. The repertoire holds some 150,000 clones, with 88% as singletons. The sequencing input was peripheral blood. The source of these receptors is a man aged 50-59 years with active or convalescent COVID-19. CDR3s include the opening cysteine and the closing phenylalanine or tryptophan. A D gene is named only where the DNA matches it firmly. Expanded clones are given a class, and other clones once, few, many or no size at all.

clone_size,j_call,v_call,d_call,cdr3_nt,cdr3_aa
many,TRBJ1-1,TRBV6-1,TRBD1,TGTGCCAGCAGTGCCGACAGGGGGGGATCGAAGACTGAAGCTTTCTTT,CASSADRGGSKTEAFF
few,TRBJ2-7,TRBV4-3,TRBD1,TGCGCCAGCAGCCAAGACAGGGGGAGCTCCTACGAGCAGTACTTC,CASSQDRGSSYEQYF
NA,TRBJ1-1,TRBV7-9,TRBD1,TGTGCCAGCGGGGGGACAGTTTCTTTAACTGAAGCTTTCTTT,CASGGTVSLTEAFF
NA,TRBJ2-6,TRBV19,NA,TGTGCCAGTAGTACTAGAAGGAGCTCTGGGGCCAACGTCCTGACTTTC,CASSTRRSSGANVLTF
NA,TRBJ2-5,TRBV27,TRBD2,TGTGCCAGCAGGAAGACCGGGACTAGCGGGAGGGAGACCCAGTACTTC,CASRKTGTSGRETQYF
NA,TRBJ2-5,TRBV11-2,NA,TGTGCCAGCAGCTTTGGGCAGACCCAGTACTTC,CASSFGQTQYF
once,TRBJ2-1,TRBV25-1,TRBD2,TGTGCCAGCAGCTCCCCAGGCGGTACGGGAGGGCCTAATGAGCAGTTCTTC,CASSSPGGTGGPNEQFF
few,TRBJ1-2,TRBV19,NA,TGTGCCAGTAGTATAGATCTATCGCGGGATAATAACTATGGCTACACCTTC,CASSIDLSRDNNYGYTF
NA,TRBJ1-4,TRBV5-3,TRBD1,TGTGCCAGAAGCTGGGGACAGATTAATGAAAAACTGTTTTTT,CARSWGQINEKLFF
NA,TRBJ2-7,TRBV2,NA,TGTGCCAGCAGTGCCCGCAGGGTAACCTACGAGCAGTACTTC,CASSARRVTYEQYF
NA,TRBJ2-3,TRBV27,TRBD2,TGTGCCACCCTGAGGGCTAGCGGGAACCCAGATACGCAGTATTTT,CATLRASGNPDTQYF
NA,TRBJ1-2,TRBV19,NA,TGTGCCAGTAGTTCCTGGCAGGGGATGGACTATGGCTACACCTTC,CASSSWQGMDYGYTF
few,TRBJ1-1,TRBV3-1/TRBV3-2,NA,TGTGCCAGCAGCCAACGGGGTAGCACTGAAGCTTTCTTT,CASSQRGSTEAFF
NA,TRBJ1-2,TRBV7-2,TRBD1,TGTGCCAGCAGCCTCGACAGGGCCTTTTATGGCTACACCTTC,CASSLDRAFYGYTF
NA,TRBJ1-5,TRBV28,TRBD1,TGTGCCAGCAGAGACACCGGGACAGGAGATAATCAGCCCCAGCATTTT,CASRDTGTGDNQPQHF
NA,TRBJ2-5,TRBV5-6,NA,TGTGCCAGCAGCTTAGTAGCTACAGGGAATAGGGAGACCCAGTACTTC,CASSLVATGNRETQYF
NA,TRBJ2-7,TRBV6-2/TRBV6-3,NA,TGTGCCAGCAGTTGGCGAGGGAACGAGCAGTACTTC,CASSWRGNEQYF
NA,TRBJ2-7,TRBV5-1,TRBD1,TGCGCCAGCAGCCCAGGACAGGGATCCTCCTACGAGCAGTACTTC,CASSPGQGSSYEQYF
NA,TRBJ2-2,TRBV11-2,TRBD2,TGTGCCAGCAGCTTGATGGCGGGAGTAACCCCCGGGGAGCTGTTTTTT,CASSLMAGVTPGELFF
few,TRBJ1-1,TRBV5-1,NA,TGCGCCAGCAGCTTGGCCCCAGGGAACACTGAAGCTTTCTTT,CASSLAPGNTEAFF
once,TRBJ1-4,TRBV6-5,TRBD1,TGTGCCAGCAGTTCAACCGGGACAGGAGGAGAAAAACTGTTTTTT,CASSSTGTGGEKLFF
once,TRBJ2-2,TRBV9,TRBD2,TGTGCCAGCAGCCTAACTAGCGGGAGTGGGTCCGGGGAGCTGTTTTTT,CASSLTSGSGSGELFF
NA,TRBJ1-6,TRBV3-1/TRBV3-2,NA,TGTGCCAGCAGCCAAGATCCCTGGATGAGGAGTAGCTCCTATAATTCACCCCTCCACTTT,CASSQDPWMRSSSYNSPLHF
NA,TRBJ1-2,TRBV6-6,TRBD1,TGTGCCAGCAGCCCTGCGGGACAGCTCATGTCCGGCTACACCTTC,CASSPAGQLMSGYTF
NA,TRBJ1-2,TRBV18,NA,TGTGCCAGCTCACCAGTGACAGGATGGAACTATGGCTACACCTTC,CASSPVTGWNYGYTF
few,TRBJ2-7,TRBV19,TRBD2,TGTGCCAGTAGTTCACGGACTAGCGGGACCTCCTACGAGCAGTACTTC,CASSSRTSGTSYEQYF
NA,TRBJ2-2,TRBV7-9,NA,TGTGCCAGCAGCTTACGCGCGAACACCGGGGAGCTGTTTTTT,CASSLRANTGELFF
NA,TRBJ2-7,TRBV15,TRBD2,TGTGCCACCGGGCTGGCGGGGGTGACCTACGAGCAGTACTTC,CATGLAGVTYEQYF